This T cell receptor (beta chain) was captured in a study of blood T cells in healthy people across ages. Turning to this clonotype: Antigen: not known. One end of the junction does not line up with germline, which may come from a read error.

Findings and caveats of the study: Unsorted PBMCs prevented conclusive naive versus antigen-experienced comparison.

A second 7 to 11 cycle PCR used barcoded and J-beta primers. Via MiXCR, TCRdb re-called the 5' RACE reads, giving one row per CDR3 protein. The sample lists around 870,000 distinct CDR3 sequences, 29% seen once, with around a sixth in the top ten. The CDR3 is made up of 17 amino acids. Germline loops: CDR1 WNHNN, CDR2 SYGVQD (reference sequence). Sequenced material: blood. This receptor was obtained from a woman aged 80 or over in good health. J is TRBJ2-3 and V is TRBV10-1; the match to TRBD1 covers 10 bases. CDR3 DNA: TGCGCCAGCAGTGAGAGGGGGACAGGGGTAAACACAGATACGCGGTATTTT. Its protein product is CASSERGTGVNTDTRYF.